These 2 T cell receptor beta chains share one sample of origin, sequenced in a study of CD8 T cells in Susac syndrome. cDNA came from about 0.46 to 1 ug RNA primed by random hexamers. From the immunoSEQ multiplex PCR reads, TCRdb called clonotypes with MiXCR, one entry per CDR3 protein. The data contain 200,000 to 250,000 distinct CDR3 sequences, about 96% of them singletons. Source material: CD4+ T cells from PBMCs. These receptors were collected from a human donor with multiple sclerosis.

This chain uses TRBV4-2 with TRBJ2-1; 13 bases map to TRBD2. V was clipped by 3 bases and J by 3 bases; unmatched bases: 2. CDR1 is LGHNA and CDR2 is YNFKEQ in the germline V gene. This CDR3 contains 16 residues. DNA of the CDR3: TGTGCCAGCAGCCAGGGACTAGCGGGGATCTACAATGAGCAGTTCTTC. Translated: CASSQGLAGIYNEQFF.

DNA for the CDR3: TGTGCCAGCAGTTCAGGGACAGGGGCCATAGCCAAAAACATTCAGTACTTC. Protein sequence: CASSSGTGAIAKNIQYF. The chain recombines TRBV28 with TRBJ2-4, with 10 bases lining up with TRBD1. V lost 4 bases and J lost 0; bases outside the gene matches: 6. The CDR3 is made up of 17 amino acids. From germline, CDR1 is MDHEN and CDR2 SYDVKM.